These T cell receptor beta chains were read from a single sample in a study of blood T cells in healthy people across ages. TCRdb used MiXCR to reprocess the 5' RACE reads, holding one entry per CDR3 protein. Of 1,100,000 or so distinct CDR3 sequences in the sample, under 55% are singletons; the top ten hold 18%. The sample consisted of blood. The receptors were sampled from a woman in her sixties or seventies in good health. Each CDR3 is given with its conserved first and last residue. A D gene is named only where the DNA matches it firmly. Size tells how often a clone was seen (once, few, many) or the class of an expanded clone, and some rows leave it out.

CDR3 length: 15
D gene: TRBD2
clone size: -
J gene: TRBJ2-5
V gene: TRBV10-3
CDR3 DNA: TGTGCCATCAGCCTGACTAGCGGGAGTGACAATGAGCAGTACTTC
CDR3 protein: CAISLTSGSDNEQYF

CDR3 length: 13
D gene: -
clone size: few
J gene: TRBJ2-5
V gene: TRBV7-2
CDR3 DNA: TGTGCCAGCAGCCCTTCGTCTCAAGAGACCCAGTACTTC
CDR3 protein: CASSPSSQETQYF

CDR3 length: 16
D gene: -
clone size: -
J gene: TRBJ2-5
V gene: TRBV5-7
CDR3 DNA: TGTGCCAGCAGCCCAGCCGTTGCGGGGGCCAAAGAGACCCAGTACTTC
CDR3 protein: CASSPAVAGAKETQYF

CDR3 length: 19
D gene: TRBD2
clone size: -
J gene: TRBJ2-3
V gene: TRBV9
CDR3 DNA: TGTGCCAGCAGCCCTCTCATACATTTAGCGGGAACCCCCGCAGATACGCAGTATTTT
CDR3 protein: CASSPLIHLAGTPADTQYF

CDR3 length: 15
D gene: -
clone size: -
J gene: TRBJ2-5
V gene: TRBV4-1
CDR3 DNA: TGCGCCGGCAGCCAAGATGCCAGGGTAGGAGAGACCCAGTACTTC
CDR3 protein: CAGSQDARVGETQYF

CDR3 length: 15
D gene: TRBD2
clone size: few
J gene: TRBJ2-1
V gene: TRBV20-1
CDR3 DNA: TGCAGTGCTAGTGGGGGCATAGCGGGAGGGAATGAGCAGTTCTTC
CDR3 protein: CSASGGIAGGNEQFF

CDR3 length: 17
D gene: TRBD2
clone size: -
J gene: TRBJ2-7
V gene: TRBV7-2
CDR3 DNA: TGTGCCAGCAGCTTAGTAGGGAGGTTAGCGGGAGGTATCGAGCAGTACTTC
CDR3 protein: CASSLVGRLAGGIEQYF

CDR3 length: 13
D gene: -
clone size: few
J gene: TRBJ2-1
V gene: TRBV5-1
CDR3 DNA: TGCGCCAGCAGCACGCTGGCGGACAATGAGCAGTTCTTC
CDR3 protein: CASSTLADNEQFF

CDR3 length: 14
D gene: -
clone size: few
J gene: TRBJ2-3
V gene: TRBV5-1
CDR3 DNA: TGCGCCAGCAGCCCACAGGGTAGGGCAGATACGCAGTATTTT
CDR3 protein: CASSPQGRADTQYF

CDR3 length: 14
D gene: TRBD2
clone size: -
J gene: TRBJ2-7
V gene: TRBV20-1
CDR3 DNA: TGCAGTGCTATAGCAGCGGGGAGCTCCTACGAGCAGTACTTC
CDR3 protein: CSAIAAGSSYEQYF

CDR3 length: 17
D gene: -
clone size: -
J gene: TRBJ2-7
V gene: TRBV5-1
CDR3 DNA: TGCGCCAGCAGCTTGACCACGGAGGCGGCTAAATCCTACGAGCAGTACTTC
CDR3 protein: CASSLTTEAAKSYEQYF

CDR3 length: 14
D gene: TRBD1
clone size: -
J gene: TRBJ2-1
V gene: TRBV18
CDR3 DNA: TGTGCCAGCTCACCCACCTTGGACAGGGTAGGGCAGTTCTTC
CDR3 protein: CASSPTLDRVGQFF

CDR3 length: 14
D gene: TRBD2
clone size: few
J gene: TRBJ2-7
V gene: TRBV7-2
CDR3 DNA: TGTGCCAGCAGCTTAGCGGCGACTAGCTCGGAGCAGTACTTC
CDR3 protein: CASSLAATSSEQYF

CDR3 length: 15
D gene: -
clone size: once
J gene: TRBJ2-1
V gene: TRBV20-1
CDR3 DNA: TGCAGTGCTAGCCCGCCGCGACTTGGGATCAATGAGCAGTTCTTC
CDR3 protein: CSASPPRLGINEQFF

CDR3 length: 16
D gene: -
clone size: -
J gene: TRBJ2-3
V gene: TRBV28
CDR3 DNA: TGTGCCAGCAGCCGCCCCGGACAGCCTAGCACAGATACGCAGTATTTT
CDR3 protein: CASSRPGQPSTDTQYF

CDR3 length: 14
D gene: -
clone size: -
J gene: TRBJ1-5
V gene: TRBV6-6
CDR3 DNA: TGTGCCAGCAATGCCCGGGGGGCAAATCAGCCCCAGCATTTT
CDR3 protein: CASNARGANQPQHF

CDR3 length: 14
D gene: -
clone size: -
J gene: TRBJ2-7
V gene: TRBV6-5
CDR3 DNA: TGTGCCAGCAGAAGCAGGGGGTTGGGGGGGGAGCAGTACTTC
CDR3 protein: CASRSRGLGGEQYF

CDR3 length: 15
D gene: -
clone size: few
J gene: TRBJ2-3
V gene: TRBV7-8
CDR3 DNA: TGTGCCAGCAGCTTAAACGGGCCCCCTCTCGATACGCAGTATTTT
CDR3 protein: CASSLNGPPLDTQYF

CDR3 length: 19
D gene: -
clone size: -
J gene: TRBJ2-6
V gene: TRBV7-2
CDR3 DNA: TGTGCCAGCAGCTTCAGGTCTCCAGGGGTTAACTCTGGGGCCAACGTCCTGACTTTC
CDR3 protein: CASSFRSPGVNSGANVLTF

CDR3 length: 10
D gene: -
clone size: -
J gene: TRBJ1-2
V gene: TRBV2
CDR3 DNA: TGTGCCACCCGACAGAACGTCTACACCTTC
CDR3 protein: CATRQNVYTF

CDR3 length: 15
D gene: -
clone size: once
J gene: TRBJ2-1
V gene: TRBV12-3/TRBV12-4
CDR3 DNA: TGTGCCAGCAGTCCTCGAGAGGGTAGGCGGGATGAGCAGTTCTTC
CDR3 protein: CASSPREGRRDEQFF

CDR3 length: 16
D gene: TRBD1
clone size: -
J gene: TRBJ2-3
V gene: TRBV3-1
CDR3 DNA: TGTGCCAGCAGCCAGGGACAGGTCCCAAGCACAGATACGCAGTATTTT
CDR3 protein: CASSQGQVPSTDTQYF

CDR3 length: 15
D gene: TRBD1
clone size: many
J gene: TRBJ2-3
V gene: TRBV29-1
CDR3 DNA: TGCAGCGTTGAATGGACAGGGCGTTTCACAGATACGCAGTATTTT
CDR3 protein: CSVEWTGRFTDTQYF

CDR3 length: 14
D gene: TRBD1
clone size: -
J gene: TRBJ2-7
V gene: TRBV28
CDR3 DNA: TGTGCCAGCAGTTGGGGACAGGAGACCTACGAGCAGTACTTC
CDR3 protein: CASSWGQETYEQYF